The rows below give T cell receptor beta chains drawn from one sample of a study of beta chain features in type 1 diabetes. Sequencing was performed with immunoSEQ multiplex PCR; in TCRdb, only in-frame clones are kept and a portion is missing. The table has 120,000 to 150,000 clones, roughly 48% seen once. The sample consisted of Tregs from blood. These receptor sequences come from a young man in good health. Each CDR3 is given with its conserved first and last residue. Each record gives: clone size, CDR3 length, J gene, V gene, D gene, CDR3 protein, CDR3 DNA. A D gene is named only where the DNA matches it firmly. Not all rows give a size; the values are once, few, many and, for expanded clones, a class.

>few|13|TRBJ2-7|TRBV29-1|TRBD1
CSVSGQGLYEQYF
TGCAGCGTTTCGGGACAGGGACTATACGAGCAGTACTTC
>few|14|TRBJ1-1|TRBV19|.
CASSIPPLNTEAFF
TGTGCCAGTAGTATTCCTCCCCTAAACACTGAAGCTTTCTTT
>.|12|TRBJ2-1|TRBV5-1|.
CASSLGAPEQFF
TGCGCCAGCAGCTTGGGCGCGCCGGAGCAGTTCTTC
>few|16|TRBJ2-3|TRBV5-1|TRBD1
CASSRTRQGSTDTQYF
TGCGCCAGCAGTAGAACTCGACAGGGGAGCACAGATACGCAGTATTTT
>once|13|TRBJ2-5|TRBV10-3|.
CAISELAEETQYF
TGTGCCATCAGTGAGTTGGCGGAAGAGACCCAGTACTTC
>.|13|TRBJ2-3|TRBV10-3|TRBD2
CAIAGGRADTQYF
TGTGCCATCGCGGGAGGTCGAGCAGATACGCAGTATTTT
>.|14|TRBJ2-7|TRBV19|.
CASSMGLAGREQYF
TGTGCCAGTAGTATGGGGCTGGCAGGGAGGGAGCAGTACTTC
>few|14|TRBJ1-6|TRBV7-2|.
CASSLWALNSPLHF
TGTGCCAGCAGCTTATGGGCTCTAAATTCACCCCTCCACTTT
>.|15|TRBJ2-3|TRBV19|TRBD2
CASSNRAGGPDTQYF
TGTGCCAGTAGCAATAGAGCGGGAGGGCCGGATACGCAGTATTTT
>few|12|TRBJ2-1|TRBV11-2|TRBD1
CASSSDRAVQFF
TGTGCCAGCAGCTCGGACAGGGCGGTCCAGTTCTTC
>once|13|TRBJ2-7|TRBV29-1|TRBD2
CSALAGRSYEQYF
TGCAGCGCCCTAGCGGGTAGATCCTACGAGCAGTACTTC
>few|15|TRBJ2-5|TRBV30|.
CAWSVGTQPGETQYF
TGTGCCTGGAGTGTAGGTACCCAACCCGGGGAGACCCAGTACTTC
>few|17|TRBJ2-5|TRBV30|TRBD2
CAWSADLLAGGGETQYF
TGTGCCTGGAGTGCGGACCTCCTAGCGGGGGGGGGAGAGACCCAGTACTTC
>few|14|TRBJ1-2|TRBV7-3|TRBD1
CASSRDRDGYGYTF
TGTGCCAGCAGCCGGGACAGGGATGGCTATGGCTACACCTTC
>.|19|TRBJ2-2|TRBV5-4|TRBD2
CASSLAASGRISNTGELFF
TGTGCCAGCAGCTTGGCGGCTAGCGGGAGGATATCGAACACCGGGGAGCTGTTTTTT
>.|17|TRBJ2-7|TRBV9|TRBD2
CASSPTLPAGASYEQYF
TGTGCCAGCAGCCCCACCCTGCCAGCGGGAGCCTCTTACGAGCAGTACTTC
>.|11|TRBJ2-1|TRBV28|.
CASEAANEQFF
TGTGCCAGCGAGGCGGCCAATGAGCAGTTCTTC
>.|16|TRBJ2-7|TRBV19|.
CASSRTWAGGSYEQYF
TGTGCCAGTAGTAGGACTTGGGCCGGTGGATCCTACGAGCAGTACTTC
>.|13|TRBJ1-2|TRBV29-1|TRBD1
CSVATGPNYGYTF
TGCAGCGTTGCGACAGGGCCTAACTATGGCTACACCTTC
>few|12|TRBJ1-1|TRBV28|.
CASRTDRVEAFF
TGTGCCAGCAGGACCGACAGAGTGGAAGCTTTCTTT
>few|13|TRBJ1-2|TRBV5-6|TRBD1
CASSPDRVYGYTF
TGTGCCAGCAGCCCGGACAGGGTCTATGGCTACACCTTC
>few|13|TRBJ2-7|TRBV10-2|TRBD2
CASRLAGGYEQYF
TGCGCCAGCAGACTAGCGGGAGGCTACGAGCAGTACTTC
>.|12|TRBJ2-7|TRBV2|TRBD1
CASSGQGYEQYF
TGTGCCAGCAGTGGACAGGGTTACGAGCAGTACTTC
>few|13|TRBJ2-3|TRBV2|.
CARGAINTDTQYF
TGTGCCAGAGGGGCTATAAACACAGATACGCAGTATTTT
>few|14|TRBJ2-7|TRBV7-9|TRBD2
CASSLSGGSYEQYF
TGTGCCAGCAGCCTTAGCGGGGGCTCCTACGAGCAGTACTTC
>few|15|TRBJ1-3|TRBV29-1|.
CSVARDSYSGNTIYF
TGCAGCGTTGCCCGGGACTCCTACTCTGGAAACACCATATATTTT
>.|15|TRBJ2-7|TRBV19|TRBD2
CASSIGAGGTYEQYF
TGTGCCAGTAGTATAGGAGCGGGAGGTACCTACGAGCAGTACTTC
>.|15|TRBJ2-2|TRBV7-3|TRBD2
CASSLLAGSTGELFF
TGTGCCAGCAGCTTACTAGCGGGATCCACCGGGGAGCTGTTTTTT
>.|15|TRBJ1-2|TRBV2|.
CASNRPQGLNYGYTF
TGTGCCAGCAATCGACCTCAGGGACTTAACTATGGCTACACCTTC
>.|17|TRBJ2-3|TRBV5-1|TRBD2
CASSLGTSGGRTDTQYF
TGCGCCAGCAGCTTGGGGACTAGCGGGGGCCGCACAGATACGCAGTATTTT
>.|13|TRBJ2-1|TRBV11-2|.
CASSLDRENEQFF
TGTGCCAGCAGCTTAGATAGGGAGAATGAGCAGTTCTTC
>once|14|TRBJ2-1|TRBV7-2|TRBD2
CASSLRASGVEQFF
TGTGCCAGCAGCTTACGAGCTAGCGGAGTAGAGCAGTTCTTC
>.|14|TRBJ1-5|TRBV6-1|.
CASSEAGGHQPQHF
TGTGCCAGCAGTGAAGCCGGGGGACATCAGCCCCAGCATTTT
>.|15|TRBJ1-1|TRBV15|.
CATSRDLGENTEAFF
TGTGCCACCAGCAGAGATCTAGGGGAGAACACTGAAGCTTTCTTT
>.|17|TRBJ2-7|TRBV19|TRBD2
CASSQKGTSGYSYEQYF
TGTGCCAGTAGCCAAAAAGGGACTAGCGGATACTCCTACGAGCAGTACTTC
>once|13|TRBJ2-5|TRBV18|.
CASSPPAQETQYF
TGTGCCAGCTCACCACCGGCCCAAGAGACCCAGTACTTC
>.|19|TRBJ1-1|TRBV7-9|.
CASSPSLVKETTMNTEAFF
TGTGCCAGCAGCCCCTCGCTCGTCAAGGAAACAACTATGAACACTGAAGCTTTCTTT
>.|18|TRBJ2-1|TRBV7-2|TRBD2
CASSLGTLAGGPGNEQFF
TGTGCCAGCAGCTTAGGAACCCTAGCGGGGGGGCCGGGGAATGAGCAGTTCTTC
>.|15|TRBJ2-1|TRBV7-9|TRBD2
CASSKPGGGCNEQFF
TGTGCCAGCAGCAAACCGGGGGGGGGATGTAATGAGCAGTTCTTC
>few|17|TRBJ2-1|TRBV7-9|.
CASSLARRGGLYNEQFF
TGTGCCAGCAGCTTAGCCCGGCGGGGCGGCCTATACAATGAGCAGTTCTTC
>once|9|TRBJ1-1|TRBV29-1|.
CSVGLEAFF
TGCAGCGTTGGGCTCGAAGCTTTCTTT
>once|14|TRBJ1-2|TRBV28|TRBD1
CASSLPGTGWGYTF
TGTGCCAGCAGTCTACCCGGGACAGGGTGGGGCTACACCTTC
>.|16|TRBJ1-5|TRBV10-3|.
CAISERHGGGNQPQHF
TGTGCCATCAGTGAGAGACACGGCGGGGGCAATCAGCCCCAGCATTTT
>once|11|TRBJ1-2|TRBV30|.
CASDRNHGYTF
TGTGCCTCGGACAGAAATCATGGCTACACCTTC
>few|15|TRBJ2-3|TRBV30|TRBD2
CAWSWTSVETDTQYF
TGTGCCTGGAGTTGGACTAGCGTGGAGACAGATACGCAGTATTTT
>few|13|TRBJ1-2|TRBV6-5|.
CASSIDSYYGYTF
TGTGCCAGCAGCATCGACAGTTACTATGGCTACACCTTC